The entry that follows covers one T cell receptor beta chain sequence. Its antigen is undetermined. Treatment of the sample: roughly ten-day PBMC culture with coronavirus spike peptide pools or control peptides (ViraFEST assay). Once obtained from cultured CD4+ T cells, the DNA was sequenced using the Oncomine TCR Beta short-read assay. Genomic DNA from cultured CD4+ T cells was extracted. MiXCR was run by TCRdb on the PCR reads, yielding one entry per CDR3 protein. This table holds over 10,000 distinct CDR3 sequences, roughly 60% found once. The germline CDR1 and CDR2 sequences are LGHDT and YNNKEL (reference sequence). CDR3 length: 11 residues. Trimming took 5 bases from V and 8 from J, leaving 9 bases between them. These data originate in a study of vaccination and CD4 T cells after COVID-19. On the study more broadly: Investigators took post-vaccine samples a median 72 days after dose two, within a range of 14 to 241. The authors used overlapping spike peptides from SARS-CoV-2, HCoV-NL63, HCoV-OC43 and HCoV-229E to stimulate cells. General study findings and limits: Early post-infection timepoints were not included, and relatively few convalescent patients were studied.

Sequencing was carried out using CD4+ T cells from blood, cultured in vitro. The TCR was taken from a human donor who had recovered from COVID-19. The chain uses TRBV3-1 and TRBJ1-1; D gene uncertain. The CDR3 DNA reads as TGTGCCAGCAGCTACCGTACCGAAGCTTTCTTT. Translating it yields CASSYRTEAFF.